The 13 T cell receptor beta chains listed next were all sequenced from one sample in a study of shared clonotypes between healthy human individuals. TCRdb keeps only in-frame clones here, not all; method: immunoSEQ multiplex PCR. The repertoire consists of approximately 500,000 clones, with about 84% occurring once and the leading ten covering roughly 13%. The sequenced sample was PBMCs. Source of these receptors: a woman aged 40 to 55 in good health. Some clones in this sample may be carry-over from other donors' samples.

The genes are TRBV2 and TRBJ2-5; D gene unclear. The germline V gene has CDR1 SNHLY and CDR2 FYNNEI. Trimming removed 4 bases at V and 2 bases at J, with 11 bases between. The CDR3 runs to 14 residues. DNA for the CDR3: TGTGCCAGCAGTGTGGGTAGGGAACAAGAGACCCAGTACTTC. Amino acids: CASSVGREQETQYF.

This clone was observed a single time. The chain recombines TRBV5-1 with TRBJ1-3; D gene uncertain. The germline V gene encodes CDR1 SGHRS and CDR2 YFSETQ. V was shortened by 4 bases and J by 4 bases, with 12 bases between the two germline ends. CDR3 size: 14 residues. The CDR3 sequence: CASSDQRPGNTIYF. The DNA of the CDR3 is TGCGCCAGCAGCGACCAGAGGCCCGGAAACACCATATATTTT. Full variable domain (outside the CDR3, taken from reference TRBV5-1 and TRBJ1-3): KAGVTQTPRYLIKTRGQQVTLSCSPISGHRSVSWYQQTPGQGLQFLFEYFSETQRNKGNFPGRFSGRQFSNSRSEMNVSTLELGDSALYLCASSDQRPGNTIYFGEGSWLTVV.

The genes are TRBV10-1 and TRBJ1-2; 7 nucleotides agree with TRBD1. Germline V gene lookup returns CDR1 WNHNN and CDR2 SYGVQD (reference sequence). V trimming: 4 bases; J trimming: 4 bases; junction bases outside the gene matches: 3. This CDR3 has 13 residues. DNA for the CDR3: TGCGCCAGCAGTGGGTCAGGGGGCTATGGCTACACCTTC. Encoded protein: CASSGSGGYGYTF.

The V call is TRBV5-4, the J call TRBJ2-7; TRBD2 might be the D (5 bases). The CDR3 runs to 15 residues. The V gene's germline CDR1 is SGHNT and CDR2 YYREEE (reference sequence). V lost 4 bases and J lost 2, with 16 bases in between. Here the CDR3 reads CASSRGAAGTYEQYF. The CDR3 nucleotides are TGTGCCAGCAGCCGAGGCGCGGCGGGTACCTACGAGCAGTACTTC. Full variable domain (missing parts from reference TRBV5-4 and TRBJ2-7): ETGVTQSPTHLIKTRGQQVTLRCSSQSGHNTVSWYQQALGQGPQFIFQYYREEENGRGNFPPRFSGLQFPNYSSELNVNALELDDSALYLCASSRGAAGTYEQYFGPGTRLTVT.

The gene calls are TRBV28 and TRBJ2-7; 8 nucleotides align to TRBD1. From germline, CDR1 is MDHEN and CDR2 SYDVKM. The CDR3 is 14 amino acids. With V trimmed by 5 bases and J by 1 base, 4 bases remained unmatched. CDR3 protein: CASSQTGASYEQYF. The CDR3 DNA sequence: TGTGCCAGCAGTCAGACAGGGGCGTCCTACGAGCAGTACTTC.

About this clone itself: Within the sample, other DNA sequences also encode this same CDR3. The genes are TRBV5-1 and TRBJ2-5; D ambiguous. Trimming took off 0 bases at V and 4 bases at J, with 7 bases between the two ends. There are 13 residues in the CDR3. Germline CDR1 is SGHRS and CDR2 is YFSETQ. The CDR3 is CASSLALGETQYF. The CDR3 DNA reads TGCGCCAGCAGCTTGGCATTGGGAGAGACCCAGTACTTC.

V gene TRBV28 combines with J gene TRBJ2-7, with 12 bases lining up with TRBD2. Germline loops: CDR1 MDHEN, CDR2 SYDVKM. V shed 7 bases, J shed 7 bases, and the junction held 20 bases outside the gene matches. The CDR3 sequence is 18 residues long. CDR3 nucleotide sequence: TGTGCCAGCACCCTGGGGCTAGCGGGAGGGCCGGGTAGAGGGGAGCAGTACTTC. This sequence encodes CASTLGLAGGPGRGEQYF.

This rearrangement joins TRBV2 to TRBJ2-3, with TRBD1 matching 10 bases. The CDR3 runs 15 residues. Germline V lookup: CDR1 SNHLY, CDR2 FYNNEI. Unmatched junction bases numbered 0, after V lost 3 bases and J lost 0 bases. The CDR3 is CASSEGQGSTDTQYF. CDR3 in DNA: TGTGCCAGCAGTGAGGGACAGGGGAGCACAGATACGCAGTATTTT.

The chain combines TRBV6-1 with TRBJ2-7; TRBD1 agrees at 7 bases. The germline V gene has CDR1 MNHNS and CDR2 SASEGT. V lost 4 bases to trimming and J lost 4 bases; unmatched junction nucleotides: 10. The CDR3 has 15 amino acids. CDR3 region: CASSVRGQILYEQYF. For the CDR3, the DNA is TGTGCCAGCAGTGTACGGGGACAGATCCTTTACGAGCAGTACTTC.

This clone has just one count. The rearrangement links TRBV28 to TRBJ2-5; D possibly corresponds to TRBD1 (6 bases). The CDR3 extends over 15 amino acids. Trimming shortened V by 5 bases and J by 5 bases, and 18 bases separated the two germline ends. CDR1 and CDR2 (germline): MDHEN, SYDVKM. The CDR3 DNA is TGTGCCAGCAGTCCCGGCCAGGGGCGAGGGGAGACCCAGTACTTC. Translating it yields CASSPGQGRGETQYF.

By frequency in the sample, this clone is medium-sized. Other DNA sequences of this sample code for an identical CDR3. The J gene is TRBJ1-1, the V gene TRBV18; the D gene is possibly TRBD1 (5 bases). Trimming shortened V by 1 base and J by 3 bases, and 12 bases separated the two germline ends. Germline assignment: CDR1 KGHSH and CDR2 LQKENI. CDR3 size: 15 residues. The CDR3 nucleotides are TGTGCCAGCTCACCACGCGGGGACGGCTACACTGAAGCTTTCTTT. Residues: CASSPRGDGYTEAFF.

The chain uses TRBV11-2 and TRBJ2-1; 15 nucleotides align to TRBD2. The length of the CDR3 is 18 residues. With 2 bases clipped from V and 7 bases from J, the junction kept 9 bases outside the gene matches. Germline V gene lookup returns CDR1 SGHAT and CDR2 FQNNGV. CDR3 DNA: TGTGCCAGCAGCTTACCCCGGACTAGCGGGAGGGCCGTTAATGAGCAGTTCTTC. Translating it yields CASSLPRTSGRAVNEQFF. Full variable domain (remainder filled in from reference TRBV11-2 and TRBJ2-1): EAGVAQSPRYKIIEKRQSVAFWCNPISGHATLYWYQQILGQGPKLLIQFQNNGVVDDSQLPKDRFSAERLKGVDSTLKIQPAKLEDSAVYLCASSLPRTSGRAVNEQFFGPGTRLTVL.

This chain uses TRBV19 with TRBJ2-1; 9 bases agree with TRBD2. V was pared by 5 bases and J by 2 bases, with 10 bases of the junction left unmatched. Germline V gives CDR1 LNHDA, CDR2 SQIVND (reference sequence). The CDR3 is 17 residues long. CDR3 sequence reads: CASSASSGMKTYNEQFF. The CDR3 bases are TGTGCCAGTAGTGCGTCTAGCGGGATGAAAACCTACAATGAGCAGTTCTTC.